What follows are 13 T cell receptor beta chains derived from one specimen sequenced in a study of vaccination effects on CD4 cells after COVID-19. Antigen specificity for these receptors is unknown. Generated by immunoSEQ multiplex PCR, the TCRdb table keeps only in-frame clones and is missing some. The sample records roughly 23,000 clones, around 66% being singletons. ViraFEST used viral peptide pools to expand antigen-specific CD4+ T cells before sequencing. Following a roughly ten-day culture, CD4+ T cells were purified. The specimen was CD4+ T cells from PBMCs cultured with HCoV-229E spike peptides, collected before COVID-19 vaccination. Every receptor here comes from a human donor who received a COVID-19 vaccine.

A few counts support this clone. The chain employs TRBV4-1 and TRBJ1-4; D unresolved. This CDR3 comprises 15 residues. V dropped 3 bases and J dropped 0 bases, with 8 bases sitting between them. Germline CDR1 and CDR2: MGHRA and YSYEKL. In DNA, the CDR3 is TGCGCCAGCAGCCAGACGGTTGCAACTAATGAAAAACTGTTTTTT. It specifies CASSQTVATNEKLFF.

The V gene is TRBV7-9, the J gene TRBJ1-2; no reliable D call. CDR1 is SEHNR and CDR2 is FQNEAQ in the germline V gene (reference sequence). V lost 4 bases to trimming and J lost 6 bases, with 9 bases between them. This CDR3 is 12 amino acids long. The CDR3 loop reads CASSSRGDGYTF. The CDR3 nucleotides are TGTGCCAGCAGCTCCCGGGGTGATGGCTACACCTTC.

V and J are TRBV19 and TRBJ2-6, with 8 bases matching TRBD1. Germline values: CDR1 LNHDA, CDR2 SQIVND (reference sequence). The ends lost 7 bases at V and 2 bases at J; junction bases unmatched: 7. The CDR3 runs 16 residues. CDR3: CASISSQGAGANVLTF. The CDR3 DNA is TGTGCCAGTATATCCTCACAGGGGGCTGGGGCCAACGTCCTGACTTTC. The variable domain in full, with the rest retrieved from reference TRBV19 and TRBJ2-6, is DGGITQSPKYLFRKEGQNVTLSCEQNLNHDAMYWYRQDPGQGLRLIYYSQIVNDFQKGDIAEGYSVSREKKESFPLTVTSAQKNPTAFYLCASISSQGAGANVLTFGAGSRLTVL.

The sample holds a few counts of this clone. The chain combines TRBV5-6 with TRBJ2-1, with 15 bases lining up with TRBD2. This CDR3 is built from 16 residues. Looked up from germline, CDR1 is SGHDT and CDR2 is YYEEEE. V shed 0 bases and J 7 bases; nucleotides not matched to a gene: 2. CDR3 sequence: CASSLVGTSGRNEQFF. CDR3 DNA sequence: TGTGCCAGCAGCTTGGTCGGGACTAGCGGGAGGAATGAGCAGTTCTTC.

This chain uses TRBV15 with TRBJ1-1; D is undetermined. The CDR3 covers 15 residues. The germline CDR1 and CDR2 sequences are LNHNV and YYDKDF (reference sequence). Trimming shortened V by 0 bases and J by 0 bases, and 8 bases separated the two germline ends. CDR3 coding DNA: TGTGCCACCAGCAGAGAAAAGGGCTTGAACACTGAAGCTTTCTTT. Its protein product is CATSREKGLNTEAFF.

The V and J genes are TRBV2 and TRBJ2-3; D remains ambiguous. V lost 3 bases and J lost 1, with 8 bases in between. Germline assignment: CDR1 SNHLY and CDR2 FYNNEI. The CDR3 has 14 residues. The CDR3 reads CASSDPPRTDTQYF. CDR3 coding DNA: TGTGCCAGCAGTGATCCCCCCCGCACAGATACGCAGTATTTT.

The chain uses TRBV2 and TRBJ1-5, with TRBD1 as a possible D gene (6 bases). The germline V gene has CDR1 SNHLY and CDR2 FYNNEI. CDR3 length: 14 residues. The V and J ends lost 4 bases and 5 bases respectively, with 12 bases between them. The CDR3 DNA reads as TGTGCCAGCAGTGTGCAACAGGGTTATCAGCCCCAGCATTTT. Its translation is CASSVQQGYQPQHF.

The gene calls are TRBV19 and TRBJ2-1, with D possibly matching TRBD1 (6 bases). Germline loops: CDR1 LNHDA, CDR2 SQIVND (reference sequence). Deletions cut 2 bases from V and 7 bases from J, with 18 bases between. This CDR3 region has 16 residues. CDR3 sequence: CASSIFPVQGRNEQFF. The CDR3 region has the DNA TGTGCCAGTAGTATATTCCCCGTACAGGGCAGGAATGAGCAGTTCTTC.

The CDR3 region has the DNA TGTGCCAGCAGCCGGAGCGGGTACGGCCCCTACGAGCAGTACTTC. This codes for CASSRSGYGPYEQYF. The rearrangement links TRBV14 to TRBJ2-7; D might be TRBD2 (6 bases). The CDR3 consists of 15 residues. Trimming cost V 4 bases and J 2 bases, with 15 bases left between them. The V gene's germline CDR1 is SGHDN and CDR2 FVKESK.

This clone showed up just once. The chain links TRBV19 to TRBJ1-2; the match to TRBD1 covers 10 bases. V shed 3 bases, J shed 4 bases, and the junction held 8 bases outside the gene matches. Germline V gene data show CDR1 as LNHDA and CDR2 as SQIVND (reference sequence). The CDR3 sequence is 16 residues long. CDR3 sequence (DNA): TGTGCCAGTAGTATTAAGGACAGGGGGTTTTCCTATGGCTACACCTTC. As protein: CASSIKDRGFSYGYTF.

The CDR3 coding sequence is TGCGCCAGCAGCCAAGCAGTAGCGGGAGGGGGTTTTGGTTTAGAGACCCAGTACTTC. It translates to CASSQAVAGGGFGLETQYF. V usage is TRBV4-1 and J usage is TRBJ2-5; 11 positions agree with TRBD2. The CDR3 totals 19 residues. Germline V CDR1 and CDR2: MGHRA, YSYEKL. V trimming: 1 base; J trimming: 4 bases; junction bases outside the gene matches: 14.

This clone came up once. The chain combines TRBV2 with TRBJ2-7; 8 nucleotides line up with TRBD1. Germline loops: CDR1 SNHLY, CDR2 FYNNEI. This CDR3 region has 15 residues. V gave up 6 bases and J gave up 3 bases; unmatched junction bases: 10. CDR3 in DNA: TGTGCCAGCAGGAAAAGGACAGGGATAGACTACGAGCAGTACTTC. Protein sequence: CASRKRTGIDYEQYF.

The rearrangement links TRBV5-5 to TRBJ2-2; D ambiguous. Between the trimmed V and J ends, which lost 3 bases and 5 bases, there was a span of 5 bases. The CDR3 covers 12 residues. Germline V gives CDR1 SGHKS, CDR2 YYEKEE (reference sequence). CDR3 DNA sequence: TGTGCCAGCAGCTCGATTACCGGGGAGCTGTTTTTT. Translated, it gives CASSSITGELFF.